These 3 T cell receptor beta chains were sequenced from one sample in a study of shared clonotypes between healthy human individuals. TCRdb keeps only in-frame clones here, not all; method: immunoSEQ multiplex PCR. In the table there are roughly 650,000 clones, 95% to 98% of which are singletons. What was sequenced was naive CD4+ T cells sorted from blood. As for subset: CD45RA+ positively selected. The receptors originated from a woman in her twenties or thirties in good health.

V usage is TRBV5-1 and J usage is TRBJ2-5, with a tentative D call TRBD2 (6 bases). Trimming removed 2 bases at V and 5 bases at J, with 19 bases between. The CDR3 covers 16 residues. Looked up from germline, CDR1 is SGHRS and CDR2 is YFSETQ. As DNA, the CDR3 is TGCGCCAGCAGCTTTCCGGGAGCAGGAGTGGAGGAGACCCAGTACTTC. Residues: CASSFPGAGVEETQYF.

The V and J genes are TRBV5-4 and TRBJ2-7, with 8 bases that match TRBD1. This CDR3 region has 16 residues. CDR1 is SGHNT and CDR2 is YYREEE in the germline V gene (reference sequence). V lost 0 bases, J lost 3 bases, and 8 bases stayed unmatched. CDR3 residues: CASSLGSGTGVYEQYF. The CDR3 DNA reads as TGTGCCAGCAGCTTGGGTTCAGGGACAGGAGTCTACGAGCAGTACTTC. Full variable domain (remainder filled in from reference TRBV5-4 and TRBJ2-7): ETGVTQSPTHLIKTRGQQVTLRCSSQSGHNTVSWYQQALGQGPQFIFQYYREEENGRGNFPPRFSGLQFPNYSSELNVNALELDDSALYLCASSLGSGTGVYEQYFGPGTRLTVT.

On this clone itself: The sample holds other DNA sequences that translate to the same CDR3. The chain uses TRBV20-1 and TRBJ2-1; D ambiguous. The CDR3 runs to 11 residues. Germline CDR1 DFQATT, CDR2 SNEGSKA (reference sequence). V was shortened by 3 bases and J by 7 bases, with 7 bases between the two germline ends. The CDR3 bases are TGCAGTGCTAGTGGGGTGAATGAGCAGTTCTTC. Protein product: CSASGVNEQFF.